What follows describes a single T cell receptor (beta chain). Its matching antigen is unknown. The method was immunoSEQ multiplex PCR; TCRdb's version includes in-frame clones alone and lacks a portion of them. The sample lists fewer than 200,000 clones, 88% seen once, with about 4.3% in the top ten. This sample was taken from a study of T cell responses to AZD1222 COVID-19 vaccine. Study results and caveats: Donors skewed white British and female; clonal diversity was possibly underestimated. It was only after the peak T cell response that any repertoires were sampled.

This CDR3 has 11 residues. The V gene lost 7 bases and the J gene lost 11 bases, with 16 bases spanning the gap. Germline CDR1 and CDR2: SQVTM and ANQGSEA. This clonotype was obtained from an adult who received the AZD1222 COVID-19 vaccine. Material: peripheral blood, obtained 28 days after the second AZD1222 dose. This chain links TRBV29-1 with TRBJ2-3, with D possibly TRBD1 on 6 matching bases. The CDR3 region is CSESQGRQQYF. The CDR3 nucleotides read TGCAGCGAATCGCAGGGGCGCCAGCAGTATTTT.